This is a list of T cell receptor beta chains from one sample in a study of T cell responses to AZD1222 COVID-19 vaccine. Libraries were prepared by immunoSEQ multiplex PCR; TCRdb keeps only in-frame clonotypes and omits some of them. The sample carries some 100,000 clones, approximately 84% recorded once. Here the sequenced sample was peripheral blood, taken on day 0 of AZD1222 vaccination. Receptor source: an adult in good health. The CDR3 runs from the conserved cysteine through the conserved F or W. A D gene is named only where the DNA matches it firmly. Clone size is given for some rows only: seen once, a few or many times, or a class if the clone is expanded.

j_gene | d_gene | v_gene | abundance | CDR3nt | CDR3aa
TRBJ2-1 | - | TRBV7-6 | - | TGTGCCAGCAGCGCATCTCTGACAGGGAGGAATGAGCAGTTCTTC | CASSASLTGRNEQFF
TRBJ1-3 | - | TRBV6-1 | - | TGTGCCAGCAGTGACGCCGCCTCTGGAAACACCATATATTTT | CASSDAASGNTIYF
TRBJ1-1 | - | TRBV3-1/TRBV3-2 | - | TGTGCCAGCAGCCAAGTGAAGAACACTGAAGCTTTCTTT | CASSQVKNTEAFF
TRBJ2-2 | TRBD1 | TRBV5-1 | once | TGCGCCAGCAGCTTAAGACAGGGGTCCGGGGAGCTGTTTTTT | CASSLRQGSGELFF
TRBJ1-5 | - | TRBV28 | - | TGTGCCAGCAAGGCCTCGTTGGGTGGCAATCAGCCCCAGCATTTT | CASKASLGGNQPQHF
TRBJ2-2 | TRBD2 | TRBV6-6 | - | TGTGCCAGCAGCCTTAGCGGGGGGAACACCGGGGAGCTGTTTTTT | CASSLSGGNTGELFF
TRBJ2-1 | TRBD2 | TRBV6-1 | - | TGTGCCAGCAGTGAATTCGGGAGCGGGAGGGCCAATGAGCAGTTCTTC | CASSEFGSGRANEQFF
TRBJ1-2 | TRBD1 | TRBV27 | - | TGTGCCAGCAGCCCCCTTCCCGGGACAGGGGGCATAGTTAACTATGGCTACACCTTC | CASSPLPGTGGIVNYGYTF
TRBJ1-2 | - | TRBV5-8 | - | TGTGCCAGCAGCCGCAGAGATAACTATGGCTACACCTTC | CASSRRDNYGYTF
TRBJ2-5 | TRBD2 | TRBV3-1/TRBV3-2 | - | TGTGCCAGCAGCCAAGTTCGGGAGACTAGCGGGGCCCAGTACTTC | CASSQVRETSGAQYF
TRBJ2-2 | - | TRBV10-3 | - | TGTGCCATCAGTGAGGGCAGTACCGGGGAGCTGTTTTTT | CAISEGSTGELFF
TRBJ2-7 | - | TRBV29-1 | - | TGCAGCGTCGAGGGGGACAACCCCTACGAGCAGTACTTC | CSVEGDNPYEQYF
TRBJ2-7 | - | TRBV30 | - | TGTGCCTGGAGTGTACCATTCGGCGCAGCGACTGGCTCCTACGAGCAGTACTTC | CAWSVPFGAATGSYEQYF
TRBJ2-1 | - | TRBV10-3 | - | TGTGCCATCAGTGAGGTTGCGGACTCTTACAATGAGCAGTTCTTC | CAISEVADSYNEQFF
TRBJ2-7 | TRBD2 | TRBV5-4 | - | TGTGCCAGCAGCTTGACTAGCGGGGGGAGGTACGAGCAGTACTTC | CASSLTSGGRYEQYF